Listed below are T cell receptor beta chains from one sample, sequenced in a study of Graves' ophthalmopathy and Graves' hyperthyroidism. TCRdb recomputed calls from the multiplex PCR reads with MiXCR, one row per CDR3 protein. The table has 660,000 or so distinct CDR3 sequences, about two fifths seen once. Sequencing was performed on peripheral blood. Receptors originate from an adult man with Graves' ophthalmopathy. CDR3s include the opening cysteine and the closing phenylalanine or tryptophan. Fields, in order: J gene, clone size, D gene, V gene, CDR3 DNA, CDR3 protein. D genes are given only for firm matches. Not every row has a clone size; where given, it reads once, few, many or a size class.

TRBJ2-5	many	TRBD2	TRBV7-2	TGTGCCAGCAGCGGACTAGCGGGAGGGGGGACCCAGTACTTC	CASSGLAGGGTQYF
TRBJ2-6	many	-	TRBV7-7	TGTGCTAGCAGCCCAGTGAACTCTGGGGCCAACGTCCTGACTTTC	CASSPVNSGANVLTF
TRBJ2-2	-	-	TRBV12-3/TRBV12-4	TGTGCCAACAGTAAGTCGGGACATAACACCGGGGAGCTGTTTTTT	CANSKSGHNTGELFF
TRBJ1-1	many	-	TRBV10-3	TGTGCCATCAGTGAGGCCTACAAGAACACTGAAGCTTTCTTT	CAISEAYKNTEAFF
TRBJ1-5	many	-	TRBV29-1	TGCAGCGTTGGACAGGTCAATCAGCCCCAGCATTTT	CSVGQVNQPQHF
TRBJ1-2	many	-	TRBV12-3/TRBV12-4	TGTGCCAGCAGCCTCACAGGGAGGGGGGATGGCTACACCTTC	CASSLTGRGDGYTF
TRBJ2-5	-	-	TRBV7-2	TGTGCCAGCAGTCTCTCCCGGGGAGAAGAAGAGACCCAGTACTTC	CASSLSRGEEETQYF
TRBJ1-5	once	-	TRBV10-3	TGTGCCATCAGTGAGTCGAACAGGGACCACGAGCATTTT	CAISESNRDHEHF
TRBJ2-3	-	-	TRBV9	TGTGCCAGCAGCGGCGGACGTACGCAGTATTTT	CASSGGRTQYF
TRBJ1-1	once	TRBD1	TRBV25-1	TGCGCCAGCAGTGAAACAGGGGGATCGAACACTGAAGCTTTCTTT	CASSETGGSNTEAFF
TRBJ1-6	many	-	TRBV7-2	TGTGCCAGCAGCTCAAGACAGGTGCTCTATAATTCACCCCTCCACTTT	CASSSRQVLYNSPLHF
TRBJ2-7	many	TRBD2	TRBV4-2	TGTGCCAGCAGCCAAGAACCGGGAGGCGAGCAGTACTTC	CASSQEPGGEQYF
TRBJ1-2	-	TRBD1	TRBV30	TGTGCCTGGAGTCCCGGGACAGCCCCGCGCTACACCTTC	CAWSPGTAPRYTF
TRBJ1-1	many	-	TRBV11-3	TGTGCCAGCAGCCGTCAGACTGAAGCTTTCTTT	CASSRQTEAFF